Each of the 17 T cell receptor beta chains below was sequenced from the same sample in a study of T cell responses to AZD1222 COVID-19 vaccine. Data came from immunoSEQ multiplex PCR; TCRdb stores just in-frame clones and leaves some out. Among 120,000 to 150,000 clones listed, about 90% were seen once. This specimen consisted of peripheral blood, obtained on day 0 of AZD1222 vaccination. The receptors were sampled from an adult in good health.

V gene TRBV10-3 combines with J gene TRBJ1-1, with a weak D call TRBD1 (6 bases). CDR1 and CDR2 (germline): ENHRY, SYGVKD. The CDR3 has 13 amino acids. The V end was cut by 7 bases, the J end by 5 bases, with 14 bases between. CDR3 in DNA: TGTGCCATCATCCTAGGGGGTGGTACTGAAGCTTTCTTT. Translating gives CAIILGGGTEAFF.

This clone was counted between two and nine times. The V gene is TRBV11-2, the J gene TRBJ2-7; D gene uncertain. The germline V gene encodes CDR1 SGHAT and CDR2 FQNNGV. Trimming took off 1 base at V and 4 bases at J, with 11 bases between the two ends. The CDR3 spans 14 residues. The CDR3 nucleotides read TGTGCCAGCAGCTTAGTCCCAGAAGCTTACGAGCAGTACTTC. Its translation: CASSLVPEAYEQYF.

The V gene is TRBV6-2 or TRBV6-3, the J gene TRBJ2-1; D unclear. From germline, CDR1 is MNHEY and CDR2 SVGEGT. This CDR3 has 15 amino acids. V gave up 3 bases and J gave up 5 bases, with 14 bases separating them. CDR3: CASSYPFGRDNEQFF. Here the CDR3 DNA reads TGTGCCAGCAGTTATCCCTTCGGACGGGACAATGAGCAGTTCTTC.

This clone has just one count. V usage is TRBV18 and J usage is TRBJ2-7; D gene ambiguous. The CDR3 consists of 13 residues. Per germline, CDR1 KGHSH and CDR2 LQKENI. V dropped 3 bases and J dropped 3 bases, with 9 bases sitting between them. This chain's CDR3 is CASSPGPGYEQYF. As DNA, the CDR3 is TGTGCCAGCTCACCGGGCCCCGGCTACGAGCAGTACTTC.

J is TRBJ2-1 and V is TRBV24-1; D gene unclear. V shed 1 base and J shed 9 bases, with 12 bases lying between them. The CDR3 is made up of 14 amino acids. Germline CDR1 is KGHDR and CDR2 is SFDVKD. The CDR3 reads CATSDFRVPVEQFF. The CDR3 nucleotides read TGTGCCACCAGTGATTTTCGGGTACCGGTTGAGCAGTTCTTC.

This chain joins TRBV21-1 and TRBJ2-7. TRBV21-1 is deemed a pseudogene. The CDR3 covers 15 residues. CDR3 DNA sequence: TGTGCCAGCAGCAAAGGGGCAGACACCTCGGGCGAGCAGTACTTC. The encoded protein is CASSKGADTSGEQYF.

The V and J genes are TRBV3-1 (or the pseudogene TRBV3-2) and TRBJ1-2; 8 nucleotides align to TRBD1. The CDR3 length is 15 residues. From germline, CDR1 is LGHDT and CDR2 YNNKEL (reference sequence). V shed 3 bases and J 7 bases; nucleotides not matched to a gene: 10. CDR3 in DNA: TGTGCCAGCAGCCACCTAGACAGGGGAAACGGTGGCTACACCTTC. It specifies CASSHLDRGNGGYTF.

The genes are TRBV4-1 and TRBJ2-3; D not certain. Germline V lookup: CDR1 MGHRA, CDR2 YSYEKL. The CDR3 has 14 amino acids. With 0 bases removed from V and 0 bases from J, the gap between germline ends came to 4 bases. The CDR3 here is CASSQDHSTDTQYF. The CDR3 coding sequence is TGCGCCAGCAGCCAAGATCACAGCACAGATACGCAGTATTTT.

The V gene is TRBV7-9, the J gene TRBJ2-7; 11 bases map to TRBD2. CDR3 length: 14 amino acids. The junction had 12 bases not matched to a gene; V was cut back by 5 bases and J by 12 bases. Germline CDR1 and CDR2: SEHNR and FQNEAQ (reference sequence). The CDR3 bases are TGTGCCAGCAGCATAAGTAGCGGGAGGGCCCTCATGTACTTC. It yields the protein CASSISSGRALMYF.

This clone occurred once. V and J are TRBV4-1 and TRBJ2-1; D is possibly TRBD2 (6 bases). V shed 4 bases and J shed 1 base, with 14 bases lying between them. CDR3 size: 16 residues. The germline gives CDR1 MGHRA, CDR2 YSYEKL. The DNA for the CDR3 is TGCGCCAGCAGCCCCGTCGGGGGACGGTCCTACAATGAGCAGTTCTTC. It encodes CASSPVGGRSYNEQFF.

This chain links TRBV28 with TRBJ1-5; D is possibly TRBD1 (5 bases). Germline V gives CDR1 MDHEN, CDR2 SYDVKM. Trimming cost V 7 bases and J 9 bases, with 19 bases left between them. The CDR3 sequence is 14 residues long. The chain's CDR3 is CASKSDTQLPPQHF. The DNA of the CDR3 is TGTGCCAGCAAATCGGACACCCAATTACCGCCCCAGCATTTT.

The chain recombines TRBV11-2 with TRBJ1-4, with TRBD1 identical over 7 bases. Germline trimming cut 5 bases from V and 5 bases from J; bases unmatched to any gene: 11. The CDR3 contains 16 residues. The germline CDR1 and CDR2 sequences are SGHAT and FQNNGV. The CDR3 spells CASSDWRQGGNEKLFF. The CDR3, as DNA: TGTGCCAGCAGCGACTGGAGACAGGGCGGGAATGAAAAACTGTTTTTT.

The chain carries TRBV9 and TRBJ2-1; 9 bases match TRBD2. Germline CDR1 and CDR2: SGDLS and YYNGEE. Unmatched junction bases numbered 12, after V lost 4 bases and J lost 4 bases. There are 17 residues in the CDR3. This CDR3 is CASSYSRGRAQYNEQFF. Here the CDR3 DNA reads TGTGCCAGCAGCTACTCCCGCGGGAGGGCCCAATACAATGAGCAGTTCTTC.

This clone was detected only once. The CDR3 DNA reads TGTGCCAGCAGTGGGGTAAATGAGCAGTTCTTC. Its translation is CASSGVNEQFF. The J gene is TRBJ2-1, the V gene TRBV9; the D is unclear. V shed 5 bases and J shed 7 bases, with 7 bases lying between them. Germline V gives CDR1 SGDLS, CDR2 YYNGEE. CDR3 length: 11 amino acids.

The chain links TRBV10-3 to TRBJ2-7; D gene ambiguous. CDR3 length: 11 residues. Germline V gene sequence: CDR1 ENHRY, CDR2 SYGVKD. V lost 6 bases, J lost 1 base, and 4 bases lay in between. In DNA form, the CDR3 reads TGTGCCATCAGGGCATCCTACGAGCAGTACTTC. Protein product: CAIRASYEQYF.

The chain couples TRBV2 to TRBJ2-3, with D possibly being TRBD2 (5 bases). CDR3 size: 12 residues. V dropped 8 bases and J dropped 4 bases, with 10 bases sitting between them. Germline V gene lookup returns CDR1 SNHLY and CDR2 FYNNEI. This CDR3 reads CASRRRADTQYF. CDR3 DNA: TGTGCCAGCCGGAGGCGGGCAGATACGCAGTATTTT. The full variable domain, its missing parts supplied by reference TRBV2 and TRBJ2-3, is EPEVTQTPSHQVTQMGQEVILRCVPISNHLYFYWYRQILGQKVEFLVSFYNNEISEKSEIFDDQFSVERPDGSNFTLKIRSTKLEDSAMYFCASRRRADTQYFGPGTRLTVL.

The chain couples TRBV6-1 to TRBJ2-3; 10 bases are shared with TRBD2. Trimming took 3 bases from V and 2 from J; bases not matched to a gene: 8. This CDR3 has 17 amino acids. Germline assignment: CDR1 MNHNS and CDR2 SASEGT. DNA for the CDR3: TGTGCCAGCAGTGATTGGGCTAGCGGGGGTGTCACAGATACGCAGTATTTT. Translation: CASSDWASGGVTDTQYF.